The 30 T cell receptor beta chains listed next were all sequenced from one sample in a study of T cell responses to AZD1222 COVID-19 vaccine (dated by TCRdb to about 2021). The library was built by means of the immunoSEQ multiplex PCR assay. TCRdb's version of the immuneACCESS table is confined to in-frame rearrangements and falls short of the full clone set. An unresolved V gene accounts for under half of the shortfall where checked; the remainder is of unknown origin. The sample table shows approximately 110,000 clones, and over 75% are seen once. In total, the top ten clones hold 13% of the sample. Taken with the paper, the label for time point translates to: baseline before first vaccination. Explained via the paper, the treatment or condition label denotes: meningococcal conjugate vaccine given as trial control. Sequenced here: peripheral blood, sampled on day 0 of MenACWY control vaccination. The receptors were sampled from an adult in good health.

This clone appeared a single time. This chain uses TRBV7-2 with TRBJ2-7; D not resolved. CDR1 SGHTA and CDR2 FQGNSA come from the germline V gene. V shed 8 bases and J shed 5 bases, with 10 bases lying between them. The CDR3 totals 11 residues. This CDR3 is CASAYADEQYF. The CDR3 region has the DNA TGTGCCAGCGCTTATGCGGACGAGCAGTACTTC. The whole variable domain, remainder taken from reference TRBV7-2 and TRBJ2-7, is GAGVSQSPSNKVTEKGKDVELRCDPISGHTALYWYRQSLGQGLEFLIYFQGNSAPDKSGLPSDRFSAERTGGSVSTLTIQRTQQEDSAVYLCASAYADEQYFGPGTRLTVT.

CDR3 in amino acids: CASSERSGSATNEKLFF. Written as DNA, the CDR3 is TGTGCCAGCAGTGAGCGATCAGGATCCGCAACTAATGAAAAACTGTTTTTT. J is TRBJ1-4 and V is TRBV2; D gene unclear. CDR1 is SNHLY, CDR2 FYNNEI, per germline. The CDR3 length is 17 residues. The germline V and J ends were trimmed by 3 bases and 0 bases, with 14 bases remaining between them.

V is TRBV6-1 and J is TRBJ2-7; D remains ambiguous. Looked up from germline, CDR1 is MNHNS and CDR2 is SASEGT. The V end was cut by 1 base, the J end by 0 bases, with 10 bases between. The CDR3 has 15 residues. This chain's CDR3 is CASSEGHRSSYEQYF. Written as DNA, the CDR3 is TGTGCCAGCAGTGAAGGGCACCGGAGCTCCTACGAGCAGTACTTC.

This clone has a single count. This chain joins TRBV6-5 and TRBJ2-7; D is ambiguous. Germline V gene sequence: CDR1 MNHEY, CDR2 SVGAGI. The CDR3 spans 13 residues. Trimming pared 2 bases from V and 1 base from J, leaving 6 bases between. This CDR3 reads CASSYTESYEQYF. CDR3 nucleotides: TGTGCCAGCAGTTACACGGAATCCTACGAGCAGTACTTC.

As DNA, the CDR3 is TGTGCCAGCAGTTATTACAGAGGCAGGTGGGAGACCCAGTACTTC. Its protein is CASSYYRGRWETQYF. The chain is built from TRBV6-5 and TRBJ2-5; D is undetermined. CDR1 is MNHEY, CDR2 SVGAGI, per germline. The CDR3 extends over 15 amino acids. Between the trimmed V and J ends, which lost 3 bases and 5 bases, there was a span of 16 bases.

The genes are TRBV18 and TRBJ1-6; no clear D. CDR3 size: 16 residues. Germline V gives CDR1 KGHSH, CDR2 LQKENI. Trimming cost V 3 bases and J 5 bases, with 14 bases left between them. CDR3 protein: CASSPSGRVDNSPLHF. CDR3 DNA: TGTGCCAGCTCACCGTCTGGGCGGGTTGATAATTCACCCCTCCACTTT.

The genes are TRBV7-9 and TRBJ2-7; 8 bases fit TRBD1. The CDR3 has 14 residues. V trimming: 5 bases; J trimming: 3 bases; junction bases outside the gene matches: 6. CDR1 is SEHNR and CDR2 is FQNEAQ in the germline V gene (reference sequence). CDR3 loop: CASSNLDRDYEQYF. The CDR3 nucleotides read TGTGCCAGCAGCAACCTGGACAGGGACTACGAGCAGTACTTC.

The J gene is TRBJ2-5, the V gene TRBV4-2; 13 bases align to TRBD2. The CDR3 is 16 amino acids. The junction had 4 bases not matched to a gene; V was cut back by 1 base and J by 5 bases. The germline V gene has CDR1 LGHNA and CDR2 YNFKEQ. The chain's CDR3 is CASSQATSGGAETQYF. CDR3 sequence (DNA): TGTGCCAGCAGCCAAGCTACTAGCGGGGGGGCGGAGACCCAGTACTTC.

The rearrangement uses TRBV6-5 and TRBJ2-3; 7 bases match TRBD2. The trim removed 6 bases at V and 4 bases at J, leaving 7 bases unmatched. CDR1 and CDR2 from the germline V gene are MNHEY and SVGAGI. The CDR3 length is 14 residues. DNA of the CDR3: TGTGCCAGCAGATTAGGACTAGTATCAGATACGCAGTATTTT. Translated: CASRLGLVSDTQYF.

The chain has TRBV3-1 (or the pseudogene TRBV3-2) and TRBJ1-1; no firm D call. Looked up from germline, CDR1 is LGHDT and CDR2 is YNNKEL (reference sequence). The CDR3 totals 16 residues. V was pared by 1 base and J by 1 base, with 13 bases between. CDR3: CASSQGGGSPNTEAFF. Here the CDR3 DNA reads TGTGCCAGCAGCCAAGGTGGAGGGAGTCCGAACACTGAAGCTTTCTTT.

The chain has TRBV30 and TRBJ2-7; D ambiguous. Trimming stripped 1 base from V and 6 bases from J, with 10 bases between. Germline assignment: CDR1 GTSNPN and CDR2 SVGIG (reference sequence). CDR3 length: 12 amino acids. The CDR3, as DNA: TGTGCCTGGAGTGGAGGTCCGGTCGAGCAGTACTTC. Protein product: CAWSGGPVEQYF.

This clone was recorded only once. The chain combines TRBV7-9 with TRBJ2-7, with 8 bases identical to TRBD2. Looked up from germline, CDR1 is SEHNR and CDR2 is FQNEAQ (reference sequence). V was clipped by 4 bases and J by 2 bases; unmatched bases: 4. The CDR3 contains 14 residues. The CDR3 loop is CASSSAGGTYEQYF. As DNA, the CDR3 is TGTGCCAGCAGCTCTGCGGGAGGTACCTACGAGCAGTACTTC.

The CDR3 DNA reads as TGTGCCACCAGCAGAGGTGGTTACGAGCAGTACTTC. Its protein product is CATSRGGYEQYF. J is TRBJ2-7 and V is TRBV15, with D unclear. This CDR3 has 12 amino acids. Trimming pared 1 base from V and 4 bases from J, leaving 5 bases between. Germline V gene sequence: CDR1 LNHNV, CDR2 YYDKDF (reference sequence).

This clone showed up just a few times. The chain uses TRBV28 and TRBJ1-4; 7 bases align to TRBD1. CDR1 is MDHEN and CDR2 is SYDVKM in the germline V gene. Unmatched junction bases numbered 6, after V lost 4 bases and J lost 10 bases. The CDR3 totals 13 residues. DNA for the CDR3: TGTGCCAGCAGTTCAGGACAGGACGGAAAACTGTTTTTT. Translating gives CASSSGQDGKLFF.

The chain carries TRBV19 and TRBJ1-6; 9 nucleotides align to TRBD1. The trim removed 9 bases at V and 7 bases at J, leaving 7 bases unmatched. Germline assignment: CDR1 LNHDA and CDR2 SQIVND (reference sequence). The CDR3 has 14 residues. This CDR3 reads CASRLDRGNSPLHF. The DNA for the CDR3 is TGTGCCAGCCGGTTGGACAGGGGAAATTCACCCCTCCACTTT.

The gene calls are TRBV6-2 or TRBV6-3 and TRBJ1-2; no firm D call. The CDR3 contains 13 residues. The germline V gene has CDR1 MNHEY and CDR2 SVGEGT. V lost 4 bases and J lost 8, with 14 bases in between. The CDR3 protein is CASSSRIGEGYTF. The CDR3, as DNA: TGTGCCAGCAGTTCCCGAATCGGGGAAGGCTACACCTTC.

The chain is built from TRBV24-1 and TRBJ1-2; the D gene is possibly TRBD1 (5 bases). The germline CDR1 and CDR2 sequences are KGHDR and SFDVKD. V lost 9 bases to trimming and J lost 4 bases, with 23 bases between them. The CDR3 length is 16 residues. CDR3 DNA: TGTGCCACCTCGGAGGGTCGGCCAGGGCAGGGCTATGGCTACACCTTC. This codes for CATSEGRPGQGYGYTF.

This chain links TRBV27 with TRBJ1-3, with a weak D call TRBD1 (5 bases). Germline V gives CDR1 MNHEY, CDR2 SMNVEV (reference sequence). The CDR3 loop spans 18 amino acids. V dropped 8 bases and J dropped 0 bases, with 23 bases sitting between them. The CDR3 loop is CASAEWDPSYRSGNTIYF. The CDR3 DNA sequence: TGTGCCAGCGCTGAGTGGGACCCCTCCTATCGCTCTGGAAACACCATATATTTT.

The rearrangement links TRBV30 to TRBJ1-4; 7 nucleotides agree with TRBD1. CDR1 is GTSNPN, CDR2 SVGIG, per germline (reference sequence). The CDR3 is 15 amino acids. Losses at the gene ends were 3 bases for V and 8 bases for J; bases not matched to a gene: 12. The CDR3 region is CAWRPRQGVGEKLFF. In DNA, the CDR3 is TGTGCCTGGAGACCAAGACAGGGAGTAGGCGAAAAACTGTTTTTT.

The CDR3 DNA is TGTGCCAGCAGGGATCGGGGCAGCACGAGTGAAAAACTGTTTTTT. Translating it yields CASRDRGSTSEKLFF. The chain links TRBV6-5 to TRBJ1-4; D may be TRBD1 (5 bases). Germline V gives CDR1 MNHEY, CDR2 SVGAGI. Trimming pared 6 bases from V and 7 bases from J, leaving 18 bases between. CDR3 length equals 15 residues.

This rearrangement joins TRBV6-2 or TRBV6-3 to TRBJ1-3, with D possibly TRBD1 on 5 matching bases. V lost 5 bases and J 0 bases, leaving 26 bases between the germline ends. This CDR3 spans 20 amino acids. In germline, CDR1 is MNHEY, CDR2 SVGEGT. The CDR3 spells CASSIAGLLFDRSSGNTIYF. The CDR3 coding sequence is TGTGCCAGCAGTATCGCTGGCCTCCTTTTCGACAGAAGCTCTGGAAACACCATATATTTT.

This clone was seen just once. CDR3 bases: TGTGCCTGGAGTGAGGGACAGAGGAATACGCAGTATTTT. Its translation: CAWSEGQRNTQYF. This chain links TRBV30 with TRBJ2-3; 7 bases are shared with TRBD1. The germline V gene encodes CDR1 GTSNPN and CDR2 SVGIG (reference sequence). CDR3 size: 13 residues. With V trimmed by 1 base and J by 7 bases, 5 bases remained unmatched.

The chain uses TRBV7-9 and TRBJ2-2; 11 bases match TRBD1. The ends lost 5 bases at V and 3 bases at J; junction bases unmatched: 5. The CDR3 has 16 residues. Germline V CDR1 and CDR2: SEHNR, FQNEAQ (reference sequence). The CDR3: CASSLVGQGDTGELFF. CDR3 DNA: TGTGCCAGCAGCCTTGTGGGACAGGGGGACACCGGGGAGCTGTTTTTT.

The J gene is TRBJ2-5, the V gene TRBV3-1 (or the pseudogene TRBV3-2), with D possibly matching TRBD2 (5 bases). The germline V and J ends were trimmed by 0 bases and 3 bases, with 17 bases remaining between them. This CDR3 region has 17 residues. CDR1 LGHDT and CDR2 YNNKEL come from the germline V gene (reference sequence). The CDR3 is CASSQDEGLPEEETQYF. The CDR3 DNA follows: TGTGCCAGCAGCCAAGACGAGGGTTTACCCGAAGAAGAGACCCAGTACTTC.

This chain joins TRBV7-8 and TRBJ2-5; D possibly matches TRBD1 or TRBD2 (7 bases each). The germline V gene encodes CDR1 SGHVS and CDR2 FQNEAQ. Trimming left V 5 bases short and J 4 bases short, with 17 bases between. The CDR3 loop spans 15 amino acids. The CDR3, as DNA: TGTGCCAGCAGCGCAAGACAGGGAGGGGGAGAGACCCAGTACTTC. Its protein product is CASSARQGGGETQYF.

The V call is TRBV6-5, the J call TRBJ2-5, with a weak D call TRBD1 (6 bases). Germline values: CDR1 MNHEY, CDR2 SVGAGI. The CDR3 totals 15 residues. V was clipped by 5 bases and J by 4 bases, with 17 bases between them. The CDR3 nucleotides read TGTGCCAGCAGTAAGGCACAGGGTCGCCGAGAGACCCAGTACTTC. This encodes CASSKAQGRRETQYF.

This clone has more than one count but fewer than ten. This chain uses TRBV6-4 with TRBJ2-2; possibly TRBD2 for D (6 bases). V lost 0 bases and J 0 bases, leaving 8 bases between the germline ends. From germline, CDR1 is MRHNA and CDR2 SNTAGT. The CDR3 totals 16 residues. CDR3 sequence: CASSDSGGSNTGELFF. The CDR3 DNA reads TGTGCCAGCAGTGACTCGGGGGGTTCGAACACCGGGGAGCTGTTTTTT.

This rearrangement joins TRBV3-1 (or the pseudogene TRBV3-2) to TRBJ2-1; 7 bases match TRBD2. This CDR3 comprises 16 residues. V was pared by 4 bases and J by 6 bases, with 12 bases of the junction left unmatched. The germline gives CDR1 LGHDT, CDR2 YNNKEL (reference sequence). This chain's CDR3 is CASSPSFAGAGNEQFF. The CDR3 nucleotides read TGTGCCAGCAGCCCCTCCTTTGCGGGAGCCGGCAATGAGCAGTTCTTC.

V gene TRBV14 combines with J gene TRBJ2-7, with D hard to call. Between the trimmed V and J ends, which lost 2 bases and 2 bases, there was a span of 4 bases. This CDR3 has 12 amino acids. Germline loops: CDR1 SGHDN, CDR2 FVKESK. In DNA, the CDR3 is TGTGCCAGCAGCCAACTTCCCTACGAGCAGTACTTC. Its translation is CASSQLPYEQYF. The variable domain in full, with the rest retrieved from reference TRBV14 and TRBJ2-7, is EAGVTQFPSHSVIEKGQTVTLRCDPISGHDNLYWYRRVMGKEIKFLLHFVKESKQDESGMPNNRFLAERTGGTYSTLKVQPAELEDSGVYFCASSQLPYEQYFGPGTRLTVT.

The chain joins TRBV7-9 to TRBJ1-6; no clear D gene. Deletions cut 1 base from V and 10 bases from J, with 17 bases between. The germline V gene has CDR1 SEHNR and CDR2 FQNEAQ (reference sequence). The CDR3 has 16 residues. The CDR3 sequence: CASSLGNSRGRSPLHF. The CDR3 region has the DNA TGTGCCAGCAGCTTAGGAAATAGCCGGGGAAGGTCACCCCTCCACTTT.